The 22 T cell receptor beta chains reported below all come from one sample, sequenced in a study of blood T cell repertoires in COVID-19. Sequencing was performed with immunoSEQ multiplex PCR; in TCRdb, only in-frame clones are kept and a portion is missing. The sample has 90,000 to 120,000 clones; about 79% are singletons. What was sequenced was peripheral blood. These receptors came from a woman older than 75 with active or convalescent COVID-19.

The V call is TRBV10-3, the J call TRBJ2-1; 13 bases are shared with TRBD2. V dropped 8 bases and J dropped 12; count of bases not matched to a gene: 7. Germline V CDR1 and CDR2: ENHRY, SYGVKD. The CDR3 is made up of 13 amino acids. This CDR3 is CAIGLAGAPGQFF. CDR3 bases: TGTGCCATCGGACTAGCGGGGGCGCCAGGGCAGTTCTTC.

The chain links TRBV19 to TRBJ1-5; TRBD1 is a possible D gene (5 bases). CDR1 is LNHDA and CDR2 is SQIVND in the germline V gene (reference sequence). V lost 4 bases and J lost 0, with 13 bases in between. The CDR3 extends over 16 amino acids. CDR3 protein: CASSRKGKDSNQPQHF. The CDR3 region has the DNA TGTGCCAGTAGTAGGAAGGGGAAAGATAGCAATCAGCCCCAGCATTTT.

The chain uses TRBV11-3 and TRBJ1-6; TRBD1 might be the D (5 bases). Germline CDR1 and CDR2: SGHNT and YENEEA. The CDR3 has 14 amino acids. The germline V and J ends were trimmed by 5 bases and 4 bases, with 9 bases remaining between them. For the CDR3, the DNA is TGTGCCAGCAGCCGGGACTCTTATAATTCACCCCTCCACTTT. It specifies CASSRDSYNSPLHF.

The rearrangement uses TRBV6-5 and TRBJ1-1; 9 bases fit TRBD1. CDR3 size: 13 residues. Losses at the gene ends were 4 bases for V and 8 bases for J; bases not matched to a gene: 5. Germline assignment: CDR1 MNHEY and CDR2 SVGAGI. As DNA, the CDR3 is TGTGCCAGCAGTTTCGACAGGGGGATCGAAGCTTTCTTT. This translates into CASSFDRGIEAFF.

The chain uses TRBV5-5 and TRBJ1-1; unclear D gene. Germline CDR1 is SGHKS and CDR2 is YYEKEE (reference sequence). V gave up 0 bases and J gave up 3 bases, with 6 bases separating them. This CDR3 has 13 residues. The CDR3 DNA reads TGTGCCAGCAGCTTGGCGAGGGACACTGAAGCTTTCTTT. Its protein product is CASSLARDTEAFF.

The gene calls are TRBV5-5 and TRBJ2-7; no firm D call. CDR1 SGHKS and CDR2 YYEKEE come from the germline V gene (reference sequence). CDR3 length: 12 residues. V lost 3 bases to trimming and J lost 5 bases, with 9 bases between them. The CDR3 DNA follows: TGTGCCAGCAGCTCCATTACTAACGAGCAGTACTTC. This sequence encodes CASSSITNEQYF.

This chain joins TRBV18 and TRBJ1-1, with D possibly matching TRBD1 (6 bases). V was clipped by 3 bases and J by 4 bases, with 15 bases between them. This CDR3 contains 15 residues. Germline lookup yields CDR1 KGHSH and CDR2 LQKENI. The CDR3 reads CASSPIQGMGTEAFF. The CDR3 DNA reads TGTGCCAGCTCACCTATACAGGGAATGGGCACTGAAGCTTTCTTT.

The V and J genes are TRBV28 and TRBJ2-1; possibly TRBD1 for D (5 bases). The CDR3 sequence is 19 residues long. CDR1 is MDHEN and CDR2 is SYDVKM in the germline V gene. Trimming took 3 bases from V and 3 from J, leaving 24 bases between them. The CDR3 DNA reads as TGTGCCAGCAGTTTGCCCCCCGGGCAGGGCCCCGTCTTCTACAATGAGCAGTTCTTC. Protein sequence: CASSLPPGQGPVFYNEQFF.

Here the CDR3 DNA reads TGTGCCAGCAGCTTCGGCGGGGGCCACACAGATACGCAGTATTTT. It translates to CASSFGGGHTDTQYF. V is TRBV7-2 and J is TRBJ2-3, with a weak D call TRBD2 (7 bases). CDR1 is SGHTA and CDR2 is FQGNSA in the germline V gene. This CDR3 is 15 amino acids long. With 3 bases removed from V and 2 bases from J, the gap between germline ends came to 12 bases.

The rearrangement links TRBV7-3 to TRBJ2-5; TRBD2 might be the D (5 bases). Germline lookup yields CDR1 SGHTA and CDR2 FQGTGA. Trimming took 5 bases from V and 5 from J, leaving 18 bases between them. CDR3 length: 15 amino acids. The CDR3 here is CASSPGMGVQETQYF. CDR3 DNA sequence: TGTGCCAGCAGCCCGGGTATGGGAGTACAGGAGACCCAGTACTTC.

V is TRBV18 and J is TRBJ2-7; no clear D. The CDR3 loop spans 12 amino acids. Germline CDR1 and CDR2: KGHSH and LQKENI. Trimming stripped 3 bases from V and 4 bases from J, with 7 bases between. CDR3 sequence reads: CASSPTSYEQYF. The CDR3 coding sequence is TGTGCCAGCTCACCTACAAGTTACGAGCAGTACTTC. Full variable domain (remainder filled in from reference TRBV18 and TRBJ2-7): NAGVMQNPRHLVRRRGQEARLRCSPMKGHSHVYWYRQLPEEGLKFMVYLQKENIIDESGMPKERFSAEFPKEGPSILRIQQVVRGDSAAYFCASSPTSYEQYFGPGTRLTVT.

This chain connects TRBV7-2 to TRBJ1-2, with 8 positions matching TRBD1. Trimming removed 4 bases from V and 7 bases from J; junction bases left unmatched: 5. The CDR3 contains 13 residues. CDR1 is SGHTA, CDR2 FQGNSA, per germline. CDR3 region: CASSSTGGGGYTF. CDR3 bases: TGTGCCAGCAGCTCCACAGGGGGTGGTGGCTACACCTTC. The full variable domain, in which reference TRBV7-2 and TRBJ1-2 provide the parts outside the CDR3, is GAGVSQSPSNKVTEKGKDVELRCDPISGHTALYWYRQSLGQGLEFLIYFQGNSAPDKSGLPSDRFSAERTGGSVSTLTIQRTQQEDSAVYLCASSSTGGGGYTFGSGTRLTVV.

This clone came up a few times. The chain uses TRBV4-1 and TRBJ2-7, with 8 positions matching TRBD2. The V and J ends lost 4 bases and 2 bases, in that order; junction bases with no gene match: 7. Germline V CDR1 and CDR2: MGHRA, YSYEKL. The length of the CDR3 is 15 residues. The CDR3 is CASSPVAGRAYEQYF. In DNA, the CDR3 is TGCGCCAGCAGCCCCGTGGCCGGGAGGGCCTACGAGCAGTACTTC.

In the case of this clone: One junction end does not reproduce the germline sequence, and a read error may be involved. This CDR3 reads CASSPGQNNEAFF. In nucleotides, the CDR3 is TGTGCCAGCTCACCAGGACAGAACAATGAAGCTTTCTTT. This rearrangement joins TRBV18 to TRBJ1-1, with D perhaps matching TRBD1 (6 bases). CDR3 length: 13 residues. Looked up from germline, CDR1 is KGHSH and CDR2 is LQKENI.

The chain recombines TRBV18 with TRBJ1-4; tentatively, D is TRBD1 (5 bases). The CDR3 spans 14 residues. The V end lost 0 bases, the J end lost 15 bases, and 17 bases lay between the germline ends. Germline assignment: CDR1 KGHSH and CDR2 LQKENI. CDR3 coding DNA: TGTGCCAGCTCACCACCGTCTAGAAGGGACTTTGTGTTTTTT. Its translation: CASSPPSRRDFVFF. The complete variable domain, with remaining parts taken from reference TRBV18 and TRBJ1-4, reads NAGVMQNPRHLVRRRGQEARLRCSPMKGHSHVYWYRQLPEEGLKFMVYLQKENIIDESGMPKERFSAEFPKEGPSILRIQQVVRGDSAAYFCASSPPSRRDFVFFGSGTQLSVL.

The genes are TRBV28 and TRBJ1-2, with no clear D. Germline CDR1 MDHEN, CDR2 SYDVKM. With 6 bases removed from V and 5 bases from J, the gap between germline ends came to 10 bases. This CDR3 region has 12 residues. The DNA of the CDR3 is TGTGCCAGCAGCGGGTCCGGTTATGGCTACACCTTC. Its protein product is CASSGSGYGYTF.

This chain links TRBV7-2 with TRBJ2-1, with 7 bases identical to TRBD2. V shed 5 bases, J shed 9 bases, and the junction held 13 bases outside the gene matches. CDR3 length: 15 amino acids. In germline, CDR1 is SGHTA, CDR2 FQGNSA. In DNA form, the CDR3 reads TGTGCCAGCAGCCGGAGGGCGGGAGTGGTGGTTGAGCAGTTCTTC. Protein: CASSRRAGVVVEQFF.

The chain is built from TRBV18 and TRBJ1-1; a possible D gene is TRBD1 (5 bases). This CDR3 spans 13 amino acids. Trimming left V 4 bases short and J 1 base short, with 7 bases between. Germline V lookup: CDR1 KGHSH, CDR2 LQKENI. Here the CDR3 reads CASSLQENTEAFF. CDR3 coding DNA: TGTGCCAGCTCACTACAGGAGAACACTGAAGCTTTCTTT.

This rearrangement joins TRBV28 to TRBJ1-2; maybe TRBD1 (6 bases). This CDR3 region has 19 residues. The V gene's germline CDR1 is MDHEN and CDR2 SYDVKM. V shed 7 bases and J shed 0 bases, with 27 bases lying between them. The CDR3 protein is CASNPFSEGGTKANYGYTF. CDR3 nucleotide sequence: TGTGCCAGCAACCCTTTTAGCGAGGGAGGGACAAAAGCTAACTATGGCTACACCTTC.

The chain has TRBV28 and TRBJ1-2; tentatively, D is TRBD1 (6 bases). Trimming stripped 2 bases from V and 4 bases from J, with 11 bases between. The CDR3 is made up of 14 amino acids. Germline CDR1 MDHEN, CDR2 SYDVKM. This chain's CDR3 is CASSLGQTFYGYTF. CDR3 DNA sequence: TGTGCCAGCAGTTTAGGACAGACATTCTATGGCTACACCTTC.

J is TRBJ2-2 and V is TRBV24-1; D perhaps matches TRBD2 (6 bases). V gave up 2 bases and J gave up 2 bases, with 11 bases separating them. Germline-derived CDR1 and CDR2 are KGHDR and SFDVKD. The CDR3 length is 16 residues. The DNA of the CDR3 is TGTGCCACCAGTGATTCCACCGGGGGTAACACCGGGGAGCTGTTTTTT. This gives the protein CATSDSTGGNTGELFF.

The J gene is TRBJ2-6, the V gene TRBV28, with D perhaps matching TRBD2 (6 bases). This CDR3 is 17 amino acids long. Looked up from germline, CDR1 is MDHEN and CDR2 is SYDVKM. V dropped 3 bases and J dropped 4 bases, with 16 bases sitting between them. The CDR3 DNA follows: TGTGCCAGCAGTTTCGTCAGTGGGGGGATCGGGGCCAACGTCCTGACTTTC. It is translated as CASSFVSGGIGANVLTF.